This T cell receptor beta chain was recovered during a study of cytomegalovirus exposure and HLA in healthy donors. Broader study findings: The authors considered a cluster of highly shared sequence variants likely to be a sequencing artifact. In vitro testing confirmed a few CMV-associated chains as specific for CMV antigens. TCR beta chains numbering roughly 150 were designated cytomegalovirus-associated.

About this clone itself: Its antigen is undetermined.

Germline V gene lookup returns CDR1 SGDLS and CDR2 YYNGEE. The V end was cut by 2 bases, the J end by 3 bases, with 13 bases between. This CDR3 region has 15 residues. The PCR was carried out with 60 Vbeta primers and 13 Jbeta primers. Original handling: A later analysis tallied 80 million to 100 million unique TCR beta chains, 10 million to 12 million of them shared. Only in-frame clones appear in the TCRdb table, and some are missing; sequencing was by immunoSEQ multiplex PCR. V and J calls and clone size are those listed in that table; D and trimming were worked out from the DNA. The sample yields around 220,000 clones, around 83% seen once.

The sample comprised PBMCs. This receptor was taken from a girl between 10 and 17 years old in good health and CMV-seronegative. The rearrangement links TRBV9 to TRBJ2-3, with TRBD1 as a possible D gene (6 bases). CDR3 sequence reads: CASSVSQGWTDTQYF. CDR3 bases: TGTGCCAGCAGCGTCTCACAGGGATGGACAGATACGCAGTATTTT. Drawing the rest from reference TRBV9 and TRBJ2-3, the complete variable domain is DSGVTQTPKHLITATGQRVTLRCSPRSGDLSVYWYQQSLDQGLQFLIQYYNGEERAKGNILERFSAQQFPDLHSELNLSSLELGDSALYFCASSVSQGWTDTQYFGPGTRLTVL.